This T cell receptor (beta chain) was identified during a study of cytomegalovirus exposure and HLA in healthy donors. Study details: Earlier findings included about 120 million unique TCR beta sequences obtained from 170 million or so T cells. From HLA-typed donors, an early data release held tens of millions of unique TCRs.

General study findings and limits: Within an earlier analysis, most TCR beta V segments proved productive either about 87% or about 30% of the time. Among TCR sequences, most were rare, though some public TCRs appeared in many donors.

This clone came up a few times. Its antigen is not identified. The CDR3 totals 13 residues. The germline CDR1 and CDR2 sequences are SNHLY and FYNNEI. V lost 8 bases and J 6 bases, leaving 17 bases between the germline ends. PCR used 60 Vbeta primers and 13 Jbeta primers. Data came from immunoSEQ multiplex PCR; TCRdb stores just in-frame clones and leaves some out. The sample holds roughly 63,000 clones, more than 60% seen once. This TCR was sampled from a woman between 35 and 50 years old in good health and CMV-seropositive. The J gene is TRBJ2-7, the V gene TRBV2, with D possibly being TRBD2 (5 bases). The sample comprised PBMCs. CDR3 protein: CASDYSPVGEQYF. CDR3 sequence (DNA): TGTGCCAGCGACTATTCCCCCGTCGGCGAGCAGTACTTC.